One T cell receptor (beta chain) is described in this entry. Its matching antigen is unknown. The entry originates in a study of T cell responses to AZD1222 COVID-19 vaccine. Study findings and constraints: Unmutated regions of variants are reportedly targeted by nearly half of spike-specific TCRs. Donor demographics were predominantly white British with a female majority; clonal diversity may be underestimated.

TCRdb's table, derived via immunoSEQ multiplex PCR, lists solely in-frame clones and lacks some. This sample has 80,000 to 100,000 clones, with approximately 90% found just once. The germline V gene has CDR1 PRHDT and CDR2 FYEKMQ (reference sequence). With V trimmed by 5 bases and J by 1 base, 8 bases remained unmatched. The CDR3 has 16 residues. The material was peripheral blood, obtained on day 0 of AZD1222 vaccination. This sequence originates from an adult in good health. The chain employs TRBV13 and TRBJ2-4, with 7 positions matching TRBD2. In nucleotides, the CDR3 is TGTGCCAGCAGCAACGGGGGGAGGGTGGCCAAAAACATTCAGTACTTC. It translates to CASSNGGRVAKNIQYF.